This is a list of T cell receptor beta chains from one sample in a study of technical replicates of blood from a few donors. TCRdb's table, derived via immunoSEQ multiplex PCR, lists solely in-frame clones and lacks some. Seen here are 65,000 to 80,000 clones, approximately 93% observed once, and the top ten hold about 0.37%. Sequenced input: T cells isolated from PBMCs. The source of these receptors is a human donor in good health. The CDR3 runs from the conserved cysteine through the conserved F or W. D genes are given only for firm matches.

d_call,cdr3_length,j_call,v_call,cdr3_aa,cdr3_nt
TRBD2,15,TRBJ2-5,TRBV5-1,CASSLLSGTQETQYF,TGCGCCAGCAGCTTGCTCAGCGGGACGCAAGAGACCCAGTACTTC
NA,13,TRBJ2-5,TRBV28,CASSRASMETQYF,TGTGCCAGCAGTCGCGCAAGTATGGAGACCCAGTACTTC
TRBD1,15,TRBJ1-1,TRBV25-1,CASGDVGQSGTEAFF,TGTGCCAGCGGAGATGTGGGACAGTCCGGCACTGAAGCTTTCTTT
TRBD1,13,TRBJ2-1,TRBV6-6,CASSGQGDNEQFF,TGTGCCAGCAGCGGACAGGGGGACAATGAGCAGTTCTTC
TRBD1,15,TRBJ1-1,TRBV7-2,CASSLGTGLNTEAFF,TGTGCCAGCAGCTTAGGGACAGGCCTTAACACTGAAGCTTTCTTT
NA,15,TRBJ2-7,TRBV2,CASSEAPRGWYEQYF,TGTGCCAGCAGTGAAGCTCCAAGGGGGTGGTACGAGCAGTACTTC
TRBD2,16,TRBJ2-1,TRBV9,CASSPGGLAGLIEQFF,TGTGCCAGCAGCCCAGGGGGACTAGCGGGATTAATTGAGCAGTTCTTC
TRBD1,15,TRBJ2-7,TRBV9,CASSGRQGQNYEQYF,TGTGCCAGCAGCGGTCGACAGGGCCAAAACTACGAGCAGTACTTC
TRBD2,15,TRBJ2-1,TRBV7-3,CASRSSGSFHNEQFF,TGTGCCAGCAGGAGTAGCGGGAGCTTCCACAATGAGCAGTTCTTC
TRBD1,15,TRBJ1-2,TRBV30,CAWSDPGGPRYGYTF,TGTGCCTGGAGTGACCCAGGGGGACCCAGATATGGCTACACCTTC
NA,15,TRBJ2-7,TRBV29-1,CSVELGIGQNYEQYF,TGCAGCGTTGAGCTAGGCATCGGACAGAACTACGAGCAGTACTTC
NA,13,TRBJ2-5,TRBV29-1,CSVEANSQETQYF,TGCAGCGTTGAAGCTAACAGCCAAGAGACCCAGTACTTC
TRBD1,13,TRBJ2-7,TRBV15,CATSRQGPYEQYF,TGTGCCACCAGTAGACAGGGGCCCTACGAGCAGTACTTC
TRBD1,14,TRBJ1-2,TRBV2,CASSADRVRDGYTF,TGTGCCAGCAGCGCGGACAGGGTGCGGGATGGCTACACCTTC
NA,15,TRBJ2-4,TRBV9,CASSVGTQPLNIQYF,TGTGCCAGCAGCGTAGGGACACAACCCTTAAACATTCAGTACTTC
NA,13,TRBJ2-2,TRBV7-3,CASSLSRSGELFF,TGTGCCAGCAGCTTATCCAGAAGCGGGGAGCTGTTTTTT
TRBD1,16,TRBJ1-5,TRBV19,CASSDRGQGGNQPQHF,TGTGCCAGTAGTGACAGAGGACAGGGCGGCAATCAGCCCCAGCATTTT